The 3 T cell receptor beta chains below come from one sample, sequenced in a study of T-cell reconstitution after alpha-beta-depleted transplantation in children. TCRbeta library construction was performed incorporating unique molecular identifiers. TCRdb reprocessed the PCR reads via MiXCR and lists one record per CDR3 protein. This sample has approximately 200,000 distinct CDR3 sequences, with roughly 14% found just once. This specimen consisted of PBMCs from the stem cell graft donor, obtained from the stem cell graft. The receptors were gathered from a human donor who donated a stem cell graft to a child with acute lymphoblastic leukemia.

This chain links TRBV27 with TRBJ2-1; 10 bases align to TRBD2. Germline lookup yields CDR1 MNHEY and CDR2 SMNVEV (reference sequence). This CDR3 spans 15 amino acids. Unmatched junction bases numbered 9, after V lost 5 bases and J lost 8 bases. CDR3 sequence (DNA): TGTGCCAGCAGTCCCCGGCTAGCGGGAGTTTATGAGCAGTTCTTC. Encoded protein: CASSPRLAGVYEQFF.

This clonotype was counted many times. The chain recombines TRBV5-1 with TRBJ1-4; a possible D gene is TRBD1 (5 bases). Per the germline V gene, CDR1 is SGHRS and CDR2 is YFSETQ. V gave up 3 bases and J gave up 4 bases, with 16 bases separating them. CDR3 length: 16 amino acids. CDR3 DNA sequence: TGCGCCAGCAGCTACGATCAAGCCGGGGGTAATGAAAAACTGTTTTTT. Residues: CASSYDQAGGNEKLFF.

This clonotype has ten or more counts. The rearrangement joins TRBV10-3 to TRBJ1-1, with 7 bases that match TRBD1. CDR3 length equals 14 residues. J gave up 0 bases and V 4 bases, and 2 bases lay outside the gene matches. The germline V gene encodes CDR1 ENHRY and CDR2 SYGVKD. In DNA form, the CDR3 reads TGTGCCATCAGTGGGGGGACAGTGAACACTGAAGCTTTCTTT. This translates into CAISGGTVNTEAFF.